A selection of T cell receptor beta chains follows, all from one sample in a study of CD8 T cell repertoires and HIV-1 epitope variants. The data were produced by immunoSEQ multiplex PCR, yet TCRdb's version contains in-frame clones alone and is incomplete. The sample lists tens of thousands of clones, 70% to 75% seen once, with under 30% in the top ten. Material for sequencing was uncultured baseline CD8+ T cells from peripheral blood mononuclear cells (PBMCs). The origin of the receptors is a male donor with HIV. Both conserved end residues are part of each CDR3. A D gene is named only where the DNA matches it firmly. Clone size is given for some rows only: seen once, a few or many times, or a class if the clone is expanded.

d_call | clone_size | j_call | v_call | cdr3_aa | cdr3_nt
TRBD1 | . | TRBJ2-7 | TRBV9 | CASSIRDSNNEQYF | TGTGCCAGCAGCATAAGGGACAGTAATAACGAGCAGTACTTC
. | . | TRBJ1-2 | TRBV19 | CASSSGGRFMDGYTF | TGTGCCAGTAGTTCTGGGGGACGGTTCATGGATGGCTACACCTTC
TRBD1 | . | TRBJ1-5 | TRBV15 | CATSTEPGTDQPQHF | TGTGCCACCAGCACCGAACCCGGGACAGATCAGCCCCAGCATTTT
. | . | TRBJ2-3 | TRBV27 | CASSFGGLSRGDTQYF | TGTGCCAGCAGTTTTGGGGGGTTGAGTCGCGGGGATACGCAGTATTTT
TRBD2 | . | TRBJ2-1 | TRBV25-1 | CASTPLAGGLGEQFF | TGTGCCAGCACCCCCCTAGCGGGGGGGCTCGGTGAGCAGTTCTTC
. | . | TRBJ1-2 | TRBV5-1 | CASSPAQGSGYGYTF | TGCGCCAGCAGCCCAGCCCAGGGATCCGGCTATGGCTACACCTTC
. | . | TRBJ2-7 | TRBV2 | CASNQGGLDEQYF | TGTGCCAGCAATCAGGGGGGGTTGGACGAGCAGTACTTC
. | few | TRBJ1-3 | TRBV11-2 | CASSSGALSGNTIYF | TGTGCCAGCAGCTCGGGGGCTCTCTCTGGAAACACCATATATTTT
TRBD1 | . | TRBJ2-2 | TRBV5-1 | CASSLPPGSTGDTGELFF | TGCGCCAGCAGCCTACCTCCGGGTTCAACAGGGGATACCGGGGAGCTGTTTTTT
. | many | TRBJ2-7 | TRBV7-2 | CASSLTRDSSYEQYF | TGTGCCAGCAGCTTAACCCGGGACTCCTCCTACGAGCAGTACTTC
. | . | TRBJ1-5 | TRBV30 | CAWSVGISNQPQHF | TGTGCCTGGAGTGTTGGGATTAGCAATCAGCCCCAGCATTTT
TRBD1 | . | TRBJ1-2 | TRBV4-1 | CASSQEHRGYGYTF | TGCGCCAGCAGCCAAGAACACAGGGGTTATGGCTACACCTTC
. | . | TRBJ2-3 | TRBV5-6 | CASTSQGYGDTQYF | TGTGCCAGCACCTCACAGGGATATGGAGATACGCAGTATTTT
TRBD1 | . | TRBJ2-1 | TRBV28 | CASSPGTGTNEQFF | TGTGCCAGCAGCCCGGGGACAGGAACCAATGAGCAGTTCTTC
. | . | TRBJ2-1 | TRBV19 | CASRHSVHRVNEQFF | TGTGCCAGTAGACATTCCGTGCACAGGGTTAACGAGCAGTTCTTC
. | . | TRBJ2-7 | TRBV6-5 | CASSFQSGFEQYF | TGTGCCAGCAGTTTCCAGTCGGGCTTCGAGCAGTACTTC
TRBD2 | . | TRBJ2-1 | TRBV4-2 | CASSQDGRTSGGYNEQFF | TGTGCCAGCAGCCAAGATGGGAGGACTAGCGGGGGGTACAATGAGCAGTTCTTC
. | few | TRBJ2-7 | TRBV7-2 | CASSPGRSYEQYF | TGTGCCAGCAGCCCTGGACGGTCCTACGAGCAGTACTTC
TRBD2 | . | TRBJ2-3 | TRBV5-1 | CASSLTRLAGGSDTQYF | TGCGCCAGCAGCTTGACCCGACTAGCGGGGGGTTCAGATACGCAGTATTTT
. | . | TRBJ1-4 | TRBV30 | CAWSARRGGIANEKLFF | TGTGCCTGGAGTGCTCGAAGGGGAGGAATAGCTAATGAAAAACTGTTTTTT
. | . | TRBJ2-6 | TRBV10-1 | CASSESGANVLTF | TGCGCCAGCAGTGAGTCTGGGGCCAACGTCCTGACTTTC
TRBD1 | . | TRBJ2-7 | TRBV5-4 | CASSSKATGGRAYEQYF | TGTGCCAGCAGCTCCAAGGCGACAGGGGGCAGGGCCTACGAGCAGTACTTC
. | . | TRBJ1-1 | TRBV25-1 | CASKGPTFLEAFF | TGTGCCAGCAAGGGCCCGACCTTTTTGGAGGCTTTCTTT
. | . | TRBJ1-4 | TRBV7-9 | CASSLWSGALGEKLFF | TGTGCCAGCAGCTTATGGTCGGGGGCCCTAGGTGAAAAACTGTTTTTT
. | once | TRBJ2-5 | TRBV13 | CASSSDYNAGTQYF | TGTGCCAGCAGCTCAGACTATAATGCTGGGACCCAGTACTTC
. | . | TRBJ1-4 | TRBV5-5 | CASFWQTGATNEKLFF | TGTGCCAGCTTTTGGCAGACGGGGGCAACTAATGAAAAACTGTTTTTT
. | few | TRBJ2-7 | TRBV7-9 | CASSFTGTGAYEQYF | TGTGCCAGCAGCTTCACCGGGACGGGAGCCTACGAGCAGTACTTC
. | . | TRBJ1-4 | TRBV27 | CASRFGGAREKLFF | TGTGCCAGCAGGTTCGGGGGGGCGCGGGAAAAACTGTTTTTT
. | . | TRBJ1-5 | TRBV6-5 | CASSPDPDSNQPQHF | TGTGCCAGCAGTCCCGATCCTGATAGCAATCAGCCCCAGCATTTT
. | . | TRBJ2-1 | TRBV19 | CASNHGGYNEQFF | TGTGCCAGTAACCATGGGGGTTACAATGAGCAGTTCTTC
TRBD1 | . | TRBJ2-7 | TRBV5-6 | CASRRTGSYEQYF | TGTGCCAGCCGAAGGACAGGTTCCTACGAGCAGTACTTC
. | . | TRBJ2-1 | TRBV21-1 | CASSKETSDDNEQFF | TGTGCCAGCAGCAAAGAAACTTCGGACGACAATGAGCAGTTCTTC
. | few | TRBJ1-1 | TRBV6-5 | CASSGEMNTEAFF | TGTGCCAGCAGTGGCGAGATGAACACTGAAGCTTTCTTT
TRBD2 | . | TRBJ2-7 | TRBV7-6 | CASSSLAEDYEQYF | TGTGCCAGCAGCTCCCTAGCGGAAGATTACGAGCAGTACTTC
TRBD1 | . | TRBJ2-1 | TRBV10-3 | CAISGQGQGADRQFF | TGTGCCATCAGTGGGCAGGGACAGGGGGCGGATCGTCAGTTCTTC
TRBD1 | . | TRBJ1-5 | TRBV6-5 | CASSLTGPFSDQPQHF | TGTGCCAGCAGTTTGACAGGGCCCTTTTCCGATCAGCCCCAGCATTTT
TRBD2 | . | TRBJ2-7 | TRBV6-5 | CASKAGASGSYEQYF | TGTGCCAGCAAAGCGGGGGCCTCCGGATCCTACGAGCAGTACTTC
TRBD1 | few | TRBJ1-1 | TRBV7-9 | CASSFRTGSGAFF | TGTGCCAGCAGCTTTAGGACAGGGTCAGGAGCTTTCTTT
. | . | TRBJ1-5 | TRBV6-6 | CASSPPDNSIQPQHF | TGTGCCAGCAGTCCTCCCGACAACTCAATTCAGCCCCAGCATTTT
TRBD2 | once | TRBJ2-5 | TRBV27 | CASSRIRLAGGKETQYF | TGTGCCAGCAGCCGTATAAGACTAGCGGGGGGTAAAGAGACCCAGTACTTC
. | . | TRBJ2-3 | TRBV14 | CASSQGGALSTDTQYF | TGTGCCAGCAGCCAAGGGGGGGCCCTGAGCACAGATACGCAGTATTTT
TRBD2 | . | TRBJ2-3 | TRBV7-2 | CASSSTGTSQVGTDTQYF | TGTGCCAGCAGCTCTACCGGGACTAGCCAAGTAGGGACAGATACGCAGTATTTT
TRBD1 | . | TRBJ1-2 | TRBV29-1 | CSVGAGGDPTPTF | TGCAGCGTTGGGGCAGGGGGCGATCCCACTCCAACCTTC
. | few | TRBJ2-2 | TRBV28 | CASSLASANTGELFF | TGTGCCAGCAGTTTAGCCTCCGCGAACACCGGGGAGCTGTTTTTT
TRBD1 | . | TRBJ1-2 | TRBV27 | CASSSEGDSYYGYTF | TGTGCCAGCAGTTCAGAAGGGGACAGCTACTATGGCTACACCTTC
. | few | TRBJ1-2 | TRBV7-6 | CASSLVSGGGYTF | TGTGCCAGCAGCTTAGTTTCGGGGGGTGGCTACACCTTC
. | . | TRBJ1-4 | TRBV27 | CASTPRLATNEKLFF | TGTGCCAGCACTCCCAGACTTGCAACTAATGAAAAACTGTTTTTT
. | . | TRBJ1-2 | TRBV4-2 | CASSQELRGRGGYTF | TGTGCCAGCAGCCAAGAATTGCGGGGGAGGGGAGGCTACACCTTC
. | . | TRBJ2-1 | TRBV28 | CGVFSTAYNEQFF | TGTGGTGTCTTTTCTACAGCCTACAATGAGCAGTTCTTC
. | . | TRBJ1-1 | TRBV28 | CASISSLNTEAFF | TGTGCCAGCATAAGTTCCTTGAACACTGAAGCTTTCTTT
TRBD2 | . | TRBJ2-7 | TRBV28 | CASETSGDEQYF | TGTGCCAGCGAAACTAGCGGAGACGAGCAGTACTTC
TRBD2 | . | TRBJ2-3 | TRBV29-1 | CSVASGGYTDTQYF | TGCAGCGTTGCCAGCGGGGGCTACACAGATACGCAGTATTTT
TRBD2 | few | TRBJ2-1 | TRBV6-1 | CATQGTSGGHREFF | TGTGCCACCCAAGGGACTAGCGGGGGCCACCGGGAGTTCTTC
TRBD1 | . | TRBJ1-3 | TRBV6-5 | CASSLTGGPGNTIYF | TGTGCCAGCAGTCTGACAGGGGGCCCTGGAAACACCATATATTTT
TRBD2 | . | TRBJ2-1 | TRBV27 | CASSLRLAGEKTEQFF | TGTGCCAGCAGTTTAAGGCTAGCGGGAGAGAAGACCGAGCAGTTCTTC
TRBD1 | . | TRBJ1-4 | TRBV7-2 | CASSWTGGREKLFF | TGTGCCAGCAGCTGGACAGGGGGAAGAGAAAAACTGTTTTTT
TRBD2 | . | TRBJ2-1 | TRBV29-1 | CSVGGLAGVPRSYNEQFF | TGCAGCGTGGGAGGGCTAGCGGGAGTGCCCAGGTCCTACAATGAGCAGTTCTTC